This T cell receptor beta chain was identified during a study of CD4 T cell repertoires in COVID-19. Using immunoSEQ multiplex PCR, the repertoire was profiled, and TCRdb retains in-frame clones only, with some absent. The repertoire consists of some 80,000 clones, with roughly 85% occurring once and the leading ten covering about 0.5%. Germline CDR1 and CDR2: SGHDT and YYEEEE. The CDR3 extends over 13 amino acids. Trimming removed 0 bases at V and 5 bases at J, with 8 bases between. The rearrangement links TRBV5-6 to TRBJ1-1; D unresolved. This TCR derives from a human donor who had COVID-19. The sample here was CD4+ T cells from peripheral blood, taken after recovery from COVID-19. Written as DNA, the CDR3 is TGTGCCAGCAGCTTGGCCCTAGCGACTGAAGCTTTCTTT. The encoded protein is CASSLALATEAFF.